The 14 T cell receptor beta chains in this list originate from one sample, sequenced in a study of immunodeficiency. Some clones are missing from TCRdb's copy, which holds only in-frame ones; the method was immunoSEQ multiplex PCR. The sample yields 1,400 to 1,500 clones, over 90% seen once. The sample was CD8+ T cells from blood. These receptors all stem from a human donor in good health.

The count of this clone is one. The V gene is TRBV6-5, the J gene TRBJ1-1, with D possibly TRBD1 on 6 matching bases. The CDR3 sequence is 14 residues long. V gave up 7 bases and J gave up 3 bases, with 15 bases separating them. Germline V gene data show CDR1 as MNHEY and CDR2 as SVGAGI. The CDR3 sequence: CASTPRGLDTEAFF. CDR3 DNA: TGTGCCAGCACCCCCCGGGGGCTCGACACTGAAGCTTTCTTT.

This rearrangement joins TRBV10-3 to TRBJ1-1; 10 nucleotides align to TRBD1. V was pared by 0 bases and J by 4 bases, with 8 bases of the junction left unmatched. This CDR3 has 17 amino acids. Per the germline V gene, CDR1 is ENHRY and CDR2 is SYGVKD. The CDR3 loop reads CAISESRTGGFSTEAFF. The CDR3 bases are TGTGCCATCAGTGAGTCGAGGACAGGGGGATTTAGCACTGAAGCTTTCTTT.

V usage is TRBV9 and J usage is TRBJ2-1, with D maybe TRBD2 (6 bases). V lost 5 bases and J 4 bases, leaving 22 bases between the germline ends. The CDR3 runs to 17 residues. In germline, CDR1 is SGDLS, CDR2 YYNGEE. The CDR3 nucleotides read TGTGCCAGCAGTTCCTTCTTTGCGGGGATTGGGTACAATGAGCAGTTCTTC. This codes for CASSSFFAGIGYNEQFF.

This clone was detected only a few times. The chain couples TRBV4-1 to TRBJ1-2; D uncertain. Germline V gives CDR1 MGHRA, CDR2 YSYEKL. With 0 bases removed from V and 4 bases from J, the gap between germline ends came to 6 bases. This CDR3 is built from 13 residues. CDR3: CASSQDFSYGYTF. Here the CDR3 DNA reads TGCGCCAGCAGCCAAGATTTCAGCTATGGCTACACCTTC.

This clone came up once. The DNA for the CDR3 is TGTGCCAGCAGTGAACTAGCGGGGGGCACCGGGGAGCTGTTTTTT. It translates to CASSELAGGTGELFF. The gene calls are TRBV6-4 and TRBJ2-2; TRBD2 matches 12 bases. Per germline, CDR1 MRHNA and CDR2 SNTAGT. The V segment lost 3 bases and the J segment 4 bases; nucleotides outside the gene matches: 0. The CDR3 is 15 residues long.

About this clone: An end of the junction differs from the germline gene, which may be a read error. The rearrangement uses TRBV27 and TRBJ1-1; TRBD1 matches 10 bases. CDR1 and CDR2 from the germline V gene are MNHEY and SMNVEV (reference sequence). The CDR3 contains 17 residues. The CDR3 loop reads CASSLSPGQGVNTEAFF. Written as DNA, the CDR3 is TGTGCCAGCAGTCTATCTCCCGGACAGGGGGTGAACACTGAAGCTTTCTTT.

The chain is built from TRBV10-3 and TRBJ2-3, with D perhaps TRBD1 (5 bases). The CDR3 extends over 14 amino acids. The germline V gene encodes CDR1 ENHRY and CDR2 SYGVKD. V lost 6 bases and J lost 2, with 12 bases in between. CDR3 sequence: CAISDSYSTDTQYF. CDR3 sequence (DNA): TGTGCCATCAGCGACAGTTACTCCACAGATACGCAGTATTTT.

The rearrangement joins TRBV4-2 to TRBJ1-2, with TRBD1 as a possible D gene (5 bases). Trimming shortened V by 0 bases and J by 2 bases, and 13 bases separated the two germline ends. Germline V gene lookup returns CDR1 LGHNA and CDR2 YNFKEQ. The CDR3 totals 16 residues. The CDR3 nucleotides read TGTGCCAGCAGCCAAGAGTTAAGGGGCGCAAACTATGGCTACACCTTC. As protein: CASSQELRGANYGYTF.

The rearrangement links TRBV7-9 to TRBJ1-2; no definite D call. The germline V gene has CDR1 SEHNR and CDR2 FQNEAQ (reference sequence). The V gene lost 1 base and the J gene lost 2 bases, with 11 bases spanning the gap. This CDR3 has 15 residues. DNA of the CDR3: TGTGCCAGCAGCTTAGAGGCAGAAAGGAACTATGGCTACACCTTC. Its translation: CASSLEAERNYGYTF. Full variable domain (rest looked up from reference TRBV7-9 and TRBJ1-2): DTGVSQNPRHKITKRGQNVTFRCDPISEHNRLYWYRQTLGQGPEFLTYFQNEAQLEKSRLLSDRFSAERPKGSFSTLEIQRTEQGDSAMYLCASSLEAERNYGYTFGSGTRLTVV.

This clone is a singleton in its sample. This chain connects TRBV4-1 to TRBJ1-1; D possibly corresponds to TRBD1 (6 bases). The length of the CDR3 is 15 residues. Trimming stripped 4 bases from V and 3 bases from J, with 15 bases between. Germline V gives CDR1 MGHRA, CDR2 YSYEKL. In DNA form, the CDR3 reads TGCGCCAGCAGCCCGCTAACAGGGTTCGACACTGAAGCTTTCTTT. Translated: CASSPLTGFDTEAFF.

This clone was recorded a few times. CDR3 in amino acids: CASSLYVSKAEAFF. The CDR3 DNA reads TGTGCCAGCAGCTTGTACGTCAGCAAAGCTGAAGCTTTCTTT. The V and J genes are TRBV5-8 and TRBJ1-1; D remains ambiguous. V lost 1 base to trimming and J lost 6 bases, with 13 bases between them. Germline CDR1 and CDR2: SGHTS and YDEGEE. The CDR3 spans 14 residues.

This chain uses TRBV2 with TRBJ2-2; TRBD1 aligns across 9 bases. The CDR3 length is 16 residues. CDR1 is SNHLY, CDR2 FYNNEI, per germline. Trimming cost V 6 bases and J 1 base; bases outside gene matches: 6. The CDR3 nucleotides read TGTGCCAGCAGACAGGGGGCGTTGGAGAACACCGGGGAGCTGTTTTTT. Translated: CASRQGALENTGELFF.

Regarding this clone: An end of the junction differs from the germline gene, which may be a read error. The V and J genes are TRBV6-2 or TRBV6-3 and TRBJ2-1, with D possibly being TRBD2 (7 bases). The length of the CDR3 is 21 residues. CDR1 and CDR2 from the germline V gene are MNHEY and SVGEGT. In DNA, the CDR3 is TGTGCCAGCAGTTACTCGATCCCGGGGGGCTATTTTGCAGAGTCCTGCAATGAGCAGTTCTTC. Protein: CASSYSIPGGYFAESCNEQFF.

CDR3 in amino acids: CAISKVHRGLDNSPLHF. DNA of the CDR3: TGTGCCATCAGTAAAGTTCACAGGGGACTAGATAATTCACCCCTCCACTTT. The chain carries TRBV10-3 and TRBJ1-6, with TRBD1 identical over 7 bases. Germline V gene lookup returns CDR1 ENHRY and CDR2 SYGVKD. CDR3 length equals 17 residues. V was clipped by 5 bases and J by 5 bases; unmatched bases: 12.